The 3 T cell receptor beta chains below were found in one sample sequenced in a study of Graves' ophthalmopathy and Graves' hyperthyroidism. Amplification targeted the TCR beta CDR3 regions, with RNA transcripts as the source material. Following a first-round RT-PCR that used HTBI primers, a second-round multiplex PCR was carried out. TCRdb re-derived calls from the multiplex PCR reads in MiXCR, one entry per CDR3 protein. The sample comprises over a million distinct CDR3 sequences, roughly 35% of which are singletons, and approximately 10% rests with the top ten. Specimen: peripheral blood or thyroid tissue (not recorded which). Receptors were obtained from an adult man with Graves' hyperthyroidism.

This clonotype was counted many times. V usage is TRBV29-1 and J usage is TRBJ2-7; 7 nucleotides align to TRBD1. Unmatched junction bases numbered 7, after V lost 6 bases and J lost 2 bases. Germline loops: CDR1 SQVTM, CDR2 ANQGSEA. The CDR3 is 13 residues long. The CDR3 region has the DNA TGCAGCGTCCCCGGGACAGCTACCTACGAGCAGTACTTC. Encoded protein: CSVPGTATYEQYF.

V and J are TRBV6-2 or TRBV6-3 and TRBJ1-5; TRBD1 matches 10 bases. V lost 5 bases to trimming and J lost 0 bases; unmatched junction nucleotides: 4. Germline V gene data show CDR1 as MNHEY and CDR2 as SVGEGT. The CDR3 runs to 16 residues. The CDR3 is CASSRDRGYSNQPQHF. The CDR3 DNA reads as TGTGCCAGCAGTCGGGACAGGGGCTATAGCAATCAGCCCCAGCATTTT.

The J gene is TRBJ2-7, the V gene TRBV7-3, with D possibly matching TRBD1 (6 bases). Looked up from germline, CDR1 is SGHTA and CDR2 is FQGTGA. The CDR3 totals 14 residues. Trimming took 0 bases from V and 6 from J, leaving 12 bases between them. The CDR3 bases are TGTGCCAGCAGCTTAACAAATAACAGGGCCGAGCAGTACTTC. This codes for CASSLTNNRAEQYF.